The clone carrying this T cell receptor beta chain was counted ten times or more. Its specificity is not known. The data belong to a study of CD8 T cells in ankylosing spondylitis. Study conclusions and caveats: In ankylosing spondylitis blood, a motif of roughly 8 highly homologous TCR beta variants appeared characteristic. As for the disease-linked clones, they showed a CD8+ phenotype and occurred at relatively low frequencies in peripheral blood. Some motif variants had been reported before (in reactive arthritis synovial fluid and blood).

V lost 6 bases, J lost 5 bases, and 16 bases lay in between. The CDR3 has 14 amino acids. Molecular-barcoded quantitative 5'-RACE produced these TCR beta libraries. From the 5' RACE reads, TCRdb called clonotypes with MiXCR, one entry per CDR3 protein. The sample has 380,000 or so distinct CDR3 sequences, approximately 20% seen once. The sequence was collected from a male donor with ankylosing spondylitis or in good health (not recorded which). The specimen was blood, either unsorted or a sorted T cell fraction (not recorded which). The chain is built from TRBV12-3 or TRBV12-4 and TRBJ1-2; D is perhaps TRBD1 (5 bases). Here the CDR3 reads CASSPAGGGYGYTF. The CDR3 nucleotides read TGTGCCAGCAGCCCCGCGGGGGGAGGGTATGGCTACACCTTC.